This is a list of T cell receptor beta chains from one sample in a study of T cells in Graves' hyperthyroidism and ophthalmopathy. TCRdb re-analysed the multiplex PCR reads in MiXCR, keeping a single row per CDR3 protein. The table has hundreds of thousands of distinct CDR3 sequences, about 14% seen once. The source material was blood. The receptor source for this set is a woman aged 18-30 years with Graves' hyperthyroidism. Each CDR3 is given with its conserved first and last residue. Each record gives: J gene, V gene, D gene, clone size, CDR3 DNA, CDR3 protein. The D gene is left open where the match is weak. Clone size, where shown, is once, few, many, or a class for clones that have expanded.

J gene: TRBJ1-6; V gene: TRBV5-1; D gene: TRBD1; clone size: few; CDR3 DNA: TGCGCCAGCAGCTTGGCCGGGACAGGGGGAATAGGATCACCCCTCCACTTT; CDR3 protein: CASSLAGTGGIGSPLHF
J gene: TRBJ2-3; V gene: TRBV30; D gene: .; clone size: many; CDR3 DNA: TGTGCCTGGTCCCTCTCGGCAGCCGATACGCAGTATTTT; CDR3 protein: CAWSLSAADTQYF
J gene: TRBJ2-2; V gene: TRBV20-1; D gene: .; clone size: many; CDR3 DNA: TGCAGTGCTATGGCGGGTAGCGGCCAGCACCGGGGGGAGCTGTTTTTT; CDR3 protein: CSAMAGSGQHRGELFF
J gene: TRBJ2-4; V gene: TRBV29-1; D gene: .; clone size: few; CDR3 DNA: TGCAGCGTTGAAGATCTTCTCCTCTTTCAGTACTTC; CDR3 protein: CSVEDLLLFQYF
J gene: TRBJ1-1; V gene: TRBV14; D gene: .; clone size: many; CDR3 DNA: TGTGCCAGCAGCCTAAACATTGGGAGCGCTGAAGCTTTCTTT; CDR3 protein: CASSLNIGSAEAFF
J gene: TRBJ1-4; V gene: TRBV28; D gene: .; clone size: many; CDR3 DNA: TGTGCCAGCAGTTTCCCCCGGGATAATGAAAAACTGTTTTTT; CDR3 protein: CASSFPRDNEKLFF
J gene: TRBJ2-7; V gene: TRBV6-5; D gene: TRBD2; clone size: many; CDR3 DNA: TGTGCCAGCAGTTACTCGGGTCTAGCGGCAAACGAGCAGTACTTC; CDR3 protein: CASSYSGLAANEQYF
J gene: TRBJ2-1; V gene: TRBV5-1; D gene: TRBD2; clone size: many; CDR3 DNA: TGCGCCAGCAGCTTGTTCGCGGGAGCAGCAAACAATGAGCAGTTCTTC; CDR3 protein: CASSLFAGAANNEQFF
J gene: TRBJ2-1; V gene: TRBV20-1; D gene: .; clone size: many; CDR3 DNA: TGCAGTGCGGCGTTTGGGTCCAATGAGCAGTTCTTC; CDR3 protein: CSAAFGSNEQFF
J gene: TRBJ1-5; V gene: TRBV27; D gene: .; clone size: .; CDR3 DNA: TGTGCCAGCAGTGCATCGCGGCAGGGTAATCAGCCCCAGCATTTT; CDR3 protein: CASSASRQGNQPQHF
J gene: TRBJ2-7; V gene: TRBV14; D gene: .; clone size: few; CDR3 DNA: TGTGCCAGCAGCGTAGGACTCATCTACGAGCAGTACTTC; CDR3 protein: CASSVGLIYEQYF
J gene: TRBJ2-1; V gene: TRBV19; D gene: .; clone size: many; CDR3 DNA: TGTGCCAGTAAGGGAGTAGCCAATGAGCAGTTCTTC; CDR3 protein: CASKGVANEQFF
J gene: TRBJ1-1; V gene: TRBV11-2; D gene: TRBD1; clone size: many; CDR3 DNA: TGTGCCAGCAGCTTGGGACAGGGGGCTTTCTTT; CDR3 protein: CASSLGQGAFF
J gene: TRBJ1-2; V gene: TRBV20-1; D gene: .; clone size: .; CDR3 DNA: TGCAGTGCTAGTTCCCAGGGTTTCATGGGCTACACCTTC; CDR3 protein: CSASSQGFMGYTF
J gene: TRBJ1-1; V gene: TRBV5-8; D gene: .; clone size: many; CDR3 DNA: TGTGCCAGCAGCTCCGGCATCGTTACTGAAGCTTTCTTT; CDR3 protein: CASSSGIVTEAFF
J gene: TRBJ1-4; V gene: TRBV4-1; D gene: TRBD1; clone size: .; CDR3 DNA: TGCGCCAGCAGCCAACCTAGACAGGGGAATGAAAAACTGTTTTTT; CDR3 protein: CASSQPRQGNEKLFF
J gene: TRBJ2-3; V gene: TRBV27; D gene: TRBD2; clone size: many; CDR3 DNA: TGTGCCAGCAGTCTGCTGGGAGGGAGATCTAGCACAGATACGCAGTATTTT; CDR3 protein: CASSLLGGRSSTDTQYF
J gene: TRBJ2-7; V gene: TRBV20-1; D gene: TRBD2; clone size: few; CDR3 DNA: TGCAGTGCTAGAGCAGCGGGAGGGCTCTCCGAGCAGTACTTC; CDR3 protein: CSARAAGGLSEQYF
J gene: TRBJ2-5; V gene: TRBV14; D gene: .; clone size: .; CDR3 DNA: TGTGCCAGCAGCCAAACAACAGGAAAACCCCAAGAGACCCAGTACTTC; CDR3 protein: CASSQTTGKPQETQYF
J gene: TRBJ2-7; V gene: TRBV29-1; D gene: .; clone size: many; CDR3 DNA: TGCAGCGTTTTGGGTCCGACCGGCTTTTCCTACGAGCAGTACTTC; CDR3 protein: CSVLGPTGFSYEQYF
J gene: TRBJ1-5; V gene: TRBV15; D gene: .; clone size: many; CDR3 DNA: TGTGCCACCAGCATTTTCGGGGTCGATCAGCCCCAGCATTTT; CDR3 protein: CATSIFGVDQPQHF
J gene: TRBJ1-2; V gene: TRBV3-1; D gene: .; clone size: many; CDR3 DNA: TGTGCCAGCAGCCTTAGACAGCTTAACTATGGCTACACCTTC; CDR3 protein: CASSLRQLNYGYTF
J gene: TRBJ1-2; V gene: TRBV24-1; D gene: .; clone size: many; CDR3 DNA: TGTGCCACCAGTGATTTGTCAGTGAACTATGGCTACACCTTC; CDR3 protein: CATSDLSVNYGYTF
J gene: TRBJ2-3; V gene: TRBV9; D gene: TRBD2; clone size: many; CDR3 DNA: TGTGCCAGCAGCGTAGACGGGAGGTTGCCAGATACGCAGTATTTT; CDR3 protein: CASSVDGRLPDTQYF
J gene: TRBJ2-3; V gene: TRBV24-1; D gene: TRBD1; clone size: few; CDR3 DNA: TGTGCCACCAGTGCCGCGGACAGGCGGAACACAGATACGCAGTATTTT; CDR3 protein: CATSAADRRNTDTQYF
J gene: TRBJ1-2; V gene: TRBV20-1; D gene: TRBD1; clone size: .; CDR3 DNA: TGTAGTGCGGAAACAGGGGCCTCCTATGGCTACACCTTC; CDR3 protein: CSAETGASYGYTF
J gene: TRBJ1-1; V gene: TRBV11-2; D gene: .; clone size: many; CDR3 DNA: TGTGCCAGCAGCTTGGGGTGGATTAACACTGAAGCTTTCTTT; CDR3 protein: CASSLGWINTEAFF
J gene: TRBJ1-1; V gene: TRBV7-9; D gene: TRBD1; clone size: few; CDR3 DNA: TGTGCCAGCAGCTTAGAGGCAGGGGGAAGATCTGAAGCTTTCTTT; CDR3 protein: CASSLEAGGRSEAFF
J gene: TRBJ2-1; V gene: TRBV2; D gene: .; clone size: many; CDR3 DNA: TGTGCCAGCAGTTTTGACAGGAACAATGAGCAGTTCTTC; CDR3 protein: CASSFDRNNEQFF
J gene: TRBJ2-3; V gene: TRBV7-9; D gene: .; clone size: many; CDR3 DNA: TGTGCCAGCAGCGCAACTAGTAGCACAGATACGCAGTATTTT; CDR3 protein: CASSATSSTDTQYF
J gene: TRBJ2-3; V gene: TRBV11-2; D gene: TRBD1; clone size: many; CDR3 DNA: TGTGCCAGCAGCTTGTGGGACAGGGGACCATGGGAAGATACGCAGTATTTT; CDR3 protein: CASSLWDRGPWEDTQYF
J gene: TRBJ2-7; V gene: TRBV10-3; D gene: TRBD2; clone size: few; CDR3 DNA: TGTGCCATCAGTCCCCGGGAGGCTACCTACGAGCAGTACTTC; CDR3 protein: CAISPREATYEQYF
J gene: TRBJ2-1; V gene: TRBV11-2; D gene: .; clone size: many; CDR3 DNA: TGTGCCAGCAGCTTAGTAGTTCCCGGCTCTAAGCTCTACAATGAGCAGTTCTTC; CDR3 protein: CASSLVVPGSKLYNEQFF
J gene: TRBJ1-3; V gene: TRBV20-1; D gene: .; clone size: .; CDR3 DNA: TGCAGTGGGAGACCCTCCAGGGGTTCTGGAAACACCATATATTTT; CDR3 protein: CSGRPSRGSGNTIYF
J gene: TRBJ2-3; V gene: TRBV20-1; D gene: TRBD2; clone size: few; CDR3 DNA: TGCAGTGCTAGAGCGGGACTAGCGGGAGTATTGGATACGCAGTATTTT; CDR3 protein: CSARAGLAGVLDTQYF
J gene: TRBJ2-7; V gene: TRBV18; D gene: .; clone size: many; CDR3 DNA: TGTGCCAGCTCACCCAGAGGTAGGGGCGGCGAGCAGTACTTC; CDR3 protein: CASSPRGRGGEQYF
J gene: TRBJ2-7; V gene: TRBV2; D gene: .; clone size: many; CDR3 DNA: TGTGCCAGCAGTACCGACAAGTCCTACGAGCAGTACTTC; CDR3 protein: CASSTDKSYEQYF
J gene: TRBJ1-1; V gene: TRBV7-3; D gene: .; clone size: .; CDR3 DNA: TGTGCCAGCAGCTTTGGTCGGGGGACGAAAGCTGAAGCTTTCTTT; CDR3 protein: CASSFGRGTKAEAFF
J gene: TRBJ2-7; V gene: TRBV24-1; D gene: .; clone size: few; CDR3 DNA: TGTGCCACCGGCAGCCCGAGCTCCTACGAGCAGTACTTC; CDR3 protein: CATGSPSSYEQYF
J gene: TRBJ2-5; V gene: TRBV28; D gene: .; clone size: few; CDR3 DNA: TGTGCCAGCAGCCCGGACCTGTCGGCAGAGACCCAGTACTTC; CDR3 protein: CASSPDLSAETQYF
J gene: TRBJ2-7; V gene: TRBV29-1; D gene: TRBD2; clone size: few; CDR3 DNA: TGCAGCGTTGGAGGGACTAGCTACGAGCAGTACTTC; CDR3 protein: CSVGGTSYEQYF
J gene: TRBJ2-6; V gene: TRBV6-1; D gene: TRBD1; clone size: .; CDR3 DNA: TGTGCCAGCAGTCCAGAATGGGACAGCTTTAGCTCTGGGGCCAACGTCCTGACTTTC; CDR3 protein: CASSPEWDSFSSGANVLTF
J gene: TRBJ2-7; V gene: TRBV9; D gene: .; clone size: .; CDR3 DNA: TGTGCCAGCTCTACTGCCGGGCTGCCCAACAACGAGCAGTACTTC; CDR3 protein: CASSTAGLPNNEQYF
J gene: TRBJ1-2; V gene: TRBV10-3; D gene: .; clone size: many; CDR3 DNA: TGTGCCATCAGTGAGAAGAACCCAGGTTGGGACTATGGCTACACCTTC; CDR3 protein: CAISEKNPGWDYGYTF
J gene: TRBJ2-7; V gene: TRBV18; D gene: .; clone size: .; CDR3 DNA: TGTGCCAGCTCAGTACAGGGATACAACGAGCAGTACTTC; CDR3 protein: CASSVQGYNEQYF
J gene: TRBJ2-1; V gene: TRBV12-3/TRBV12-4; D gene: .; clone size: many; CDR3 DNA: TGTGCCAGCAGACAACTGCGGAGTAATGAGCAGTTCTTC; CDR3 protein: CASRQLRSNEQFF
J gene: TRBJ2-6; V gene: TRBV4-2; D gene: TRBD1; clone size: many; CDR3 DNA: TGTGCCAGCAGCTCATACTCGGGACAGGAAGACTCTGGGGCCAACGTCCTGACTTTC; CDR3 protein: CASSSYSGQEDSGANVLTF
J gene: TRBJ2-1; V gene: TRBV6-1; D gene: TRBD2; clone size: few; CDR3 DNA: TGTGCCAGCAGAGATAGCGGGTTCTACAATGAGCAGTTCTTC; CDR3 protein: CASRDSGFYNEQFF
J gene: TRBJ1-4; V gene: TRBV7-9; D gene: TRBD1; clone size: .; CDR3 DNA: TGTGCCAGCAGCGTAACAGGGGCCCATAATGAAAAACTGTTTTTT; CDR3 protein: CASSVTGAHNEKLFF
J gene: TRBJ2-1; V gene: TRBV28; D gene: .; clone size: many; CDR3 DNA: TGTGCCAGCAGCTACAGGGCGCCGGCGCCCAATGAGCAGTTCTTC; CDR3 protein: CASSYRAPAPNEQFF
J gene: TRBJ2-1; V gene: TRBV7-2; D gene: TRBD2; clone size: few; CDR3 DNA: TGTGCCAGCAGCTTAGGTACAGCGGGAGGGAATGAGCAGTTCTTC; CDR3 protein: CASSLGTAGGNEQFF
J gene: TRBJ1-2; V gene: TRBV18; D gene: .; clone size: many; CDR3 DNA: TGTGCCAGCTCACCTGGTGCAGCTTATGGCTACACCTTC; CDR3 protein: CASSPGAAYGYTF
J gene: TRBJ1-1; V gene: TRBV29-1; D gene: TRBD1; clone size: few; CDR3 DNA: TGCAGCGGGGGGACAGAGACAAGTGAAGCTTTCTTT; CDR3 protein: CSGGTETSEAFF
J gene: TRBJ1-2; V gene: TRBV28; D gene: .; clone size: .; CDR3 DNA: TGTGCCAGCAGCTCCCCTACTTATGGCTACACCTTC; CDR3 protein: CASSSPTYGYTF
J gene: TRBJ2-7; V gene: TRBV11-2; D gene: .; clone size: .; CDR3 DNA: TGTACCAGCAGCTTAGGGGGGTTCTCCTACGAGCAGTACTTC; CDR3 protein: CTSSLGGFSYEQYF
J gene: TRBJ2-1; V gene: TRBV4-1; D gene: .; clone size: .; CDR3 DNA: TGCGCCAGCAGCCTCCTCCGGACGGGTTACAATGAGCAGTTCTTC; CDR3 protein: CASSLLRTGYNEQFF
J gene: TRBJ2-1; V gene: TRBV30; D gene: .; clone size: many; CDR3 DNA: TGTGCCTGGAGACTCATCGAACCGGACAATGAGCAGTTCTTC; CDR3 protein: CAWRLIEPDNEQFF